This entry lists 31 T cell receptor beta chains sequenced from one sample in a study of monozygotic twins with cystic fibrosis. Sequencing used immunoSEQ multiplex PCR; TCRdb keeps in-frame clones, though not all of them. The table shows 30,000 or so clones, with 66% occurring only once. The sequenced sample consisted of blood. Receptor source: a girl aged 5-17 years with cystic fibrosis.

This chain uses TRBV7-2 with TRBJ1-5; 7 nucleotides match TRBD1. This CDR3 has 14 residues. Germline V gene lookup returns CDR1 SGHTA and CDR2 FQGNSA. V shed 3 bases, J shed 3 bases, and the junction held 2 bases outside the gene matches. The CDR3 loop is CASSFTGDNQPQHF. The CDR3 nucleotides read TGTGCCAGCAGCTTTACAGGGGACAATCAGCCCCAGCATTTT.

The V gene is TRBV7-2, the J gene TRBJ2-1; possible D gene TRBD1, 5 bases. The length of the CDR3 is 17 residues. Trimming shortened V by 6 bases and J by 4 bases, and 22 bases separated the two germline ends. Germline CDR1 reads SGHTA; CDR2 reads FQGNSA. CDR3 coding DNA: TGTGCCAGCAGTTATACCACCGAAGTCAGGGCGTACAATGAGCAGTTCTTC. Protein product: CASSYTTEVRAYNEQFF.

This chain joins TRBV29-1 and TRBJ1-1; a possible D gene is TRBD1 (5 bases). Trimming removed 6 bases from V and 5 bases from J, with 10 bases in between. This CDR3 comprises 11 residues. CDR1 is SQVTM and CDR2 is ANQGSEA in the germline V gene. This CDR3 is CSVGGGTEAFF. CDR3 sequence (DNA): TGCAGCGTGGGGGGTGGGACTGAAGCTTTCTTT.

This clone was picked up a small number of times. The V and J genes are TRBV27 and TRBJ2-7; possible D gene TRBD1, 7 bases. The CDR3 is 13 residues long. In germline, CDR1 is MNHEY, CDR2 SMNVEV (reference sequence). With 8 bases removed from V and 3 bases from J, the gap between germline ends came to 14 bases. The CDR3 bases are TGTGCCAGCGCAGCCAGGGGGGTCTACGAGCAGTACTTC. It translates to CASAARGVYEQYF.

V gene TRBV18 combines with J gene TRBJ2-1; the D call may be TRBD1 or TRBD2 (5 bases each). V dropped 3 bases and J dropped 2 bases, with 17 bases sitting between them. This CDR3 is built from 17 residues. Germline V gene sequence: CDR1 KGHSH, CDR2 LQKENI. The CDR3 coding sequence is TGTGCCAGCTCACCCATGGGTCGGGACCTTACCTACAATGAGCAGTTCTTC. Its protein is CASSPMGRDLTYNEQFF. Using reference TRBV18 and TRBJ2-1 for the parts outside the CDR3, the full variable domain is NAGVMQNPRHLVRRRGQEARLRCSPMKGHSHVYWYRQLPEEGLKFMVYLQKENIIDESGMPKERFSAEFPKEGPSILRIQQVVRGDSAAYFCASSPMGRDLTYNEQFFGPGTRLTVL.

The chain joins TRBV30 to TRBJ1-5, with a tentative D call TRBD1 (5 bases). The germline CDR1 and CDR2 sequences are GTSNPN and SVGIG (reference sequence). Trimming cost V 0 bases and J 6 bases, with 9 bases left between them. CDR3 length equals 13 residues. The CDR3 loop is CAWSVLQGQPQHF. The CDR3 nucleotides read TGTGCCTGGAGTGTACTTCAGGGTCAGCCCCAGCATTTT. The full variable domain, completed using reference TRBV30 and TRBJ1-5, is SQTIHQWPATLVQPVGSPLSLECTVEGTSNPNLYWYRQAAGRGLQLLFYSVGIGQISSEVPQNLSASRPQDRQFILSSKKLLLSDSGFYLCAWSVLQGQPQHFGDGTRLSIL.

This clone was seen a handful of times. The CDR3 bases are TGTGCCAGCAGTTTATCTCAAATTCAATGGAACACTGAAGCTTTCTTT. This gives the protein CASSLSQIQWNTEAFF. The V and J genes are TRBV28 and TRBJ1-1; D is unresolved. Germline loops: CDR1 MDHEN, CDR2 SYDVKM. The germline V and J ends were trimmed by 1 base and 1 base, with 13 bases remaining between them. The CDR3 runs to 16 residues.

The chain carries TRBV9 and TRBJ2-2, with TRBD1 identical over 8 bases. The CDR3 loop spans 17 amino acids. Germline CDR1 and CDR2: SGDLS and YYNGEE. The V segment lost 2 bases and the J segment 0 bases; nucleotides outside the gene matches: 6. The CDR3, as DNA: TGTGCCAGCAGCGTTATAACAGGGGGAGCGAACACCGGGGAGCTGTTTTTT. Its protein is CASSVITGGANTGELFF.

The CDR3, as DNA: TGTGCCTGTCTAGGACAGGGAGAACTTGGGGTTGAAGGCTACACCTTC. Protein sequence: CACLGQGELGVEGYTF. This chain links TRBV30 with TRBJ1-2; 8 bases agree with TRBD1. CDR1 and CDR2 (germline): GTSNPN, SVGIG (reference sequence). The CDR3 covers 16 residues. Trimming removed 6 bases from V and 8 bases from J; junction bases left unmatched: 20.

J is TRBJ1-3 and V is TRBV9; no firm D call. The germline V gene encodes CDR1 SGDLS and CDR2 YYNGEE. There are 11 residues in the CDR3. Trimming took 4 bases from V and 3 from J, leaving 2 bases between them. CDR3 in DNA: TGTGCCAGCAGCCTTGGAAACACCATATATTTT. Translated, it gives CASSLGNTIYF.

The V call is TRBV6-6, the J call TRBJ2-7, with 11 bases matching TRBD2. The ends lost 7 bases at V and 2 bases at J; junction bases unmatched: 4. The CDR3 loop spans 14 amino acids. The V gene's germline CDR1 is MNHNY and CDR2 SVGAGI (reference sequence). In nucleotides, the CDR3 is TGTGCCAGCAACCTAGCGGGAGGTGCCTACGAGCAGTACTTC. Residues: CASNLAGGAYEQYF.

The chain combines TRBV5-1 with TRBJ1-2; D is unclear. CDR1 is SGHRS, CDR2 YFSETQ, per germline. The V end lost 0 bases, the J end lost 4 bases, and 13 bases lay between the germline ends. The CDR3 is made up of 15 amino acids. The CDR3 sequence: CASSLAMGSGYGYTF. CDR3 bases: TGCGCCAGCAGCTTGGCGATGGGGTCGGGCTATGGCTACACCTTC. The entire variable domain, with the rest obtained from reference TRBV5-1 and TRBJ1-2, is as follows: KAGVTQTPRYLIKTRGQQVTLSCSPISGHRSVSWYQQTPGQGLQFLFEYFSETQRNKGNFPGRFSGRQFSNSRSEMNVSTLELGDSALYLCASSLAMGSGYGYTFGSGTRLTVV.

The chain is built from TRBV9 and TRBJ2-5; D uncertain. The CDR3 is 15 amino acids. V lost 3 bases and J lost 5, with 17 bases in between. The germline V gene has CDR1 SGDLS and CDR2 YYNGEE. CDR3 nucleotide sequence: TGTGCCAGCAGCGCGAACCTGGGTCCCGGGGAGACCCAGTACTTC. Translated: CASSANLGPGETQYF.

A few counts support this clone. The chain links TRBV20-1 to TRBJ2-7; D is undetermined. The germline V and J ends were trimmed by 3 bases and 7 bases, with 7 bases remaining between them. The CDR3 loop spans 10 amino acids. Per the germline V gene, CDR1 is DFQATT and CDR2 is SNEGSKA (reference sequence). The chain's CDR3 is CSASSREQYF. Here the CDR3 DNA reads TGCAGTGCTAGTAGCCGGGAGCAGTACTTC.

The CDR3 region has the DNA TGTGCCTGGAGTGACGGGGGAGGGGCCAAAAACATTCAGTACTTC. Encoded protein: CAWSDGGGAKNIQYF. The V gene is TRBV30, the J gene TRBJ2-4; the match to TRBD2 covers 7 bases. The V and J ends lost 1 base and 1 base, in that order; junction bases with no gene match: 4. CDR3 length: 15 amino acids. Germline V lookup: CDR1 GTSNPN, CDR2 SVGIG (reference sequence).

V is TRBV2 and J is TRBJ1-2; D perhaps matches TRBD1 (5 bases). Trimming pared 7 bases from V and 4 bases from J, leaving 13 bases between. The CDR3 consists of 13 residues. Per the germline V gene, CDR1 is SNHLY and CDR2 is FYNNEI. CDR3 bases: TGTGCCAGCAACATCGGGGGTGGCTATGGCTACACCTTC. Amino acid sequence: CASNIGGGYGYTF.

The CDR3: CANPGLAAQDTQYF. CDR3 coding DNA: TGTGCCAACCCGGGACTAGCGGCGCAAGATACGCAGTATTTT. The gene calls are TRBV2 and TRBJ2-3; 11 bases are shared with TRBD2. The CDR3 is 14 residues long. Germline CDR1 and CDR2: SNHLY and FYNNEI. J was trimmed by 5 bases and V by 10 bases; bases with no gene match: 8.

The chain joins TRBV18 to TRBJ2-7, with 10 bases identical to TRBD1. This CDR3 contains 14 residues. The germline V gene has CDR1 KGHSH and CDR2 LQKENI. J lost 6 bases, V lost 3 bases, and 5 bases had no gene match. The CDR3 DNA reads TGTGCCAGCTCACCTACCGGGACAGGGGTCGAGCAGTACTTC. Amino acids: CASSPTGTGVEQYF.

This clone was seen only a few times. This chain joins TRBV5-4 and TRBJ1-1; no clear D gene. Germline V CDR1 and CDR2: SGHNT, YYREEE (reference sequence). V dropped 7 bases and J dropped 0 bases, with 16 bases sitting between them. The CDR3 has 15 amino acids. CDR3 in amino acids: CASQGSHNVNTEAFF. The CDR3 DNA follows: TGTGCCAGCCAAGGGTCTCATAATGTGAACACTGAAGCTTTCTTT.

This clone was recorded once. The rearrangement links TRBV5-6 to TRBJ2-3, with D possibly called TRBD1 or TRBD2 (5 bases each). The CDR3 extends over 17 amino acids. Germline loops: CDR1 SGHDT, CDR2 YYEEEE. V shed 0 bases and J shed 6 bases, with 20 bases lying between them. This CDR3 is CASSLAGGPGSYDTQYF. The CDR3 region has the DNA TGTGCCAGCAGCTTGGCCGGCGGGCCAGGGAGCTACGATACGCAGTATTTT.

This clone showed up just once. The chain links TRBV9 to TRBJ1-2; D not certain. The CDR3 is 12 residues long. V gave up 4 bases and J gave up 7 bases, with 11 bases separating them. The germline gives CDR1 SGDLS, CDR2 YYNGEE. In DNA form, the CDR3 reads TGTGCCAGCAGCTCCCGACTGGCTGGCTACACCTTC. The encoded protein is CASSSRLAGYTF.

The rearrangement uses TRBV4-3 and TRBJ1-1; D gene ambiguous. This CDR3 contains 16 residues. In germline, CDR1 is LGHNA, CDR2 YSLEER. The ends were cut back, 0 bases at V and 2 bases at J, with 13 bases in the middle. The CDR3 region is CASSQDPDAGNTEAFF. In DNA form, the CDR3 reads TGCGCCAGCAGCCAAGATCCAGACGCCGGCAACACTGAAGCTTTCTTT.

This clone was observed a handful of times. This rearrangement joins TRBV29-1 to TRBJ1-2; D possibly corresponds to TRBD1 (6 bases). CDR1 SQVTM and CDR2 ANQGSEA come from the germline V gene. This CDR3 comprises 14 residues. V was clipped by 1 base and J by 0 bases, with 9 bases between them. As DNA, the CDR3 is TGCAGCGTTGAAGGGGGGGCGCCTAACTATGGCTACACCTTC. It is translated as CSVEGGAPNYGYTF.

V usage is TRBV5-1 and J usage is TRBJ2-3; 11 bases are a match to TRBD2. Germline assignment: CDR1 SGHRS and CDR2 YFSETQ. The CDR3 is made up of 19 amino acids. With 0 bases clipped from V and 5 bases from J, the junction kept 14 bases outside the gene matches. The CDR3 sequence is CASSLETSGTFRREDTQYF. CDR3 sequence (DNA): TGCGCCAGCAGCTTGGAGACTAGCGGGACCTTCCGGAGGGAAGATACGCAGTATTTT.

The chain is built from TRBV30 and TRBJ1-1; no clear D gene. CDR3 size: 18 residues. Per the germline V gene, CDR1 is GTSNPN and CDR2 is SVGIG (reference sequence). V was cut by 2 bases and J by 3 bases, with 25 bases left in between. CDR3 bases: TGTGCCTGGAGTTTCTACTACTCAAAACTGGAGTGGGACACTGAAGCTTTCTTT. Protein: CAWSFYYSKLEWDTEAFF. The full variable domain, with the rest looked up from reference TRBV30 and TRBJ1-1, is SQTIHQWPATLVQPVGSPLSLECTVEGTSNPNLYWYRQAAGRGLQLLFYSVGIGQISSEVPQNLSASRPQDRQFILSSKKLLLSDSGFYLCAWSFYYSKLEWDTEAFFGQGTRLTVV.

This clone was counted only a few times. Lacking the conserved final phenylalanine or tryptophan, this CDR3 likely reflects a read error. The limits of the CDR3 on the DNA are not certain, so only TCRdb's listed CDR3 is given. The gene calls are TRBV12-5 and TRBJ2-7; the D call of TRBD1 is as the table states it, not checked on the DNA. In germline, CDR1 is LGHNT, CDR2 FRNRAP. The CDR3 contains 8 residues when both ends are counted. The CDR3 is CASGPTQA.

The V call is TRBV7-2, the J call TRBJ1-2; 9 bases align to TRBD1. The CDR3 spans 15 residues. The ends lost 7 bases at V and 11 bases at J; junction bases unmatched: 17. CDR1 and CDR2 (germline): SGHTA, FQGNSA. DNA for the CDR3: TGTGCCAGCACCTCTATTCCGGGACAGGGAACTCCATACACCTTC. This gives the protein CASTSIPGQGTPYTF.

V usage is TRBV6-5 and J usage is TRBJ2-6; D not certain. The ends were cut back, 5 bases at V and 1 base at J, with 9 bases in the middle. CDR3 length: 15 amino acids. CDR1 is MNHEY, CDR2 SVGAGI, per germline. Here the CDR3 reads CASSHELSGANVLTF. CDR3 in DNA: TGTGCCAGCAGTCACGAACTGTCTGGGGCCAACGTCCTGACTTTC.

The chain employs TRBV6-5 and TRBJ2-7; D tentatively reads TRBD1 or TRBD2 (5 bases each). The CDR3 spans 11 residues. The ends were cut back, 8 bases at V and 5 bases at J, with 10 bases in the middle. The V gene's germline CDR1 is MNHEY and CDR2 SVGAGI. CDR3 in DNA: TGTGCCAGCGGTCGAGGGGACGAGCAGTACTTC. Residues: CASGRGDEQYF.

The chain links TRBV4-1 to TRBJ2-1, with TRBD1 matching 11 bases. Trimming took 0 bases from V and 10 from J; bases not matched to a gene: 5. The CDR3 contains 15 residues. Germline V gene data show CDR1 as MGHRA and CDR2 as YSYEKL. DNA for the CDR3: TGCGCCAGCAGCCAAGATACCTGGACAGGGGGCGAGCAGTTCTTC. Amino acids: CASSQDTWTGGEQFF.

V is TRBV30 and J is TRBJ2-1; 7 bases match TRBD1. V dropped 1 base and J dropped 5; count of bases not matched to a gene: 11. This CDR3 is built from 16 residues. Germline assignment: CDR1 GTSNPN and CDR2 SVGIG (reference sequence). CDR3 bases: TGTGCCTGGAGTGACCTCGGCAGGGGGATGAACAATGAGCAGTTCTTC. Residues: CAWSDLGRGMNNEQFF.